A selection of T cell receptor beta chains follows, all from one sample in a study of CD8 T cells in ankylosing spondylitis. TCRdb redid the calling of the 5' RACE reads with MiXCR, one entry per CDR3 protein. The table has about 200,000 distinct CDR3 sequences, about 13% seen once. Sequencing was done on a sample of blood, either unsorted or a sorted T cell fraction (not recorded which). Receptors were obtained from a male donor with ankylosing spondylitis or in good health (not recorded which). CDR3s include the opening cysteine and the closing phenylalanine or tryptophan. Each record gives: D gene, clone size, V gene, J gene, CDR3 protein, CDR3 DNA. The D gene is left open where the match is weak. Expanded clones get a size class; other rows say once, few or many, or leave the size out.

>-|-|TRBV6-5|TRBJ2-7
CASSWAGGYEQYF
TGTGCCAGCAGTTGGGCAGGGGGGTACGAGCAGTACTTC
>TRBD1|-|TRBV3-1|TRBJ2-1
CASSLRTGEGGSYNEQFF
TGTGCCAGCAGCCTCCGGACAGGGGAAGGGGGCTCCTACAATGAGCAGTTCTTC
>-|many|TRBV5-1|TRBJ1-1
CASSLVVAGDTEAFF
TGCGCCAGCAGCTTGGTCGTTGCGGGTGACACTGAAGCTTTCTTT
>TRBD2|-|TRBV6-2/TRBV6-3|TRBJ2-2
CASSLAGGSTGELFF
TGTGCCAGCAGCCTAGCGGGGGGCAGCACCGGGGAGCTGTTTTTT
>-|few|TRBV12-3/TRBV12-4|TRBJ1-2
CASSSLSPAYGYTF
TGTGCCAGCAGTTCCCTTAGTCCGGCCTATGGCTACACCTTC
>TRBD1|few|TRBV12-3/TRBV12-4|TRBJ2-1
CASSFWTGGLGDEQFF
TGTGCCAGCAGTTTCTGGACAGGGGGCTTGGGCGATGAGCAGTTCTTC
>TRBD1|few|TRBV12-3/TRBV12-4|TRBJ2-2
CASSSGQGNGELFF
TGTGCCAGCAGTTCGGGACAGGGAAACGGGGAGCTGTTTTTT
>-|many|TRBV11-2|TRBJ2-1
CASSLAGGSNEQFF
TGTGCCAGCAGCTTAGCGGGGGGCTCCAATGAGCAGTTCTTC
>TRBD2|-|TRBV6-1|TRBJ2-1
CASSKTSGSTYNEQFF
TGTGCCAGCAGCAAGACTAGCGGGAGCACCTACAATGAGCAGTTCTTC
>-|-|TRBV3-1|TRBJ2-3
CASSQDGTGWTDTQYF
TGTGCCAGCAGCCAAGATGGGACGGGTTGGACAGATACGCAGTATTTT
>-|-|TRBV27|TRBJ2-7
CASPIAGRRSYEQYF
TGTGCCAGCCCAATCGCGGGGCGTCGCTCCTACGAGCAGTACTTC
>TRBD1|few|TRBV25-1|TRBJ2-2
CASSEGTGGSTGELFF
TGTGCCAGCAGTGAAGGGACAGGGGGCTCTACCGGGGAGCTGTTTTTT
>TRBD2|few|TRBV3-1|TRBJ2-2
CASSQVVVAGVTGELFF
TGTGCCAGCAGCCAAGTCGTGGTAGCGGGGGTCACCGGGGAGCTGTTTTTT
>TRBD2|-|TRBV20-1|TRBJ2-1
CSARVGLAVSYNEQFF
TGCAGTGCTAGAGTCGGACTAGCAGTCTCCTACAATGAGCAGTTCTTC
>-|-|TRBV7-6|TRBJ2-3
CASSLVVTDTQYF
TGTGCCAGCAGCTTAGTGGTCACAGATACGCAGTATTTT
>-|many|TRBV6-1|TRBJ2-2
CASTGTNTGELFF
TGTGCCAGCACCGGGACGAACACCGGGGAGCTGTTTTTT
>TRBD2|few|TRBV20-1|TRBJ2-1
CSALGTSGFYNEQFF
TGCAGTGCTCTTGGGACTAGCGGTTTCTACAATGAGCAGTTCTTC
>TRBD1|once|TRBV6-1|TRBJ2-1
CASQERTGHNEQFF
TGTGCCAGCCAAGAAAGGACAGGCCACAATGAGCAGTTCTTC
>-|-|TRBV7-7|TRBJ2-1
CASSSGPGNEQFF
TGTGCCAGCAGCTCGGGACCGGGGAATGAGCAGTTCTTC
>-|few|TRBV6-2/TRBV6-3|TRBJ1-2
CASSTLRGTNYGYTF
TGTGCCAGCAGTACTCTCAGGGGCACGAACTATGGCTACACCTTC
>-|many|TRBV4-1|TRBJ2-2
CASSQVRGGELFF
TGCGCCAGCAGCCAAGTCCGGGGCGGGGAGCTGTTTTTT